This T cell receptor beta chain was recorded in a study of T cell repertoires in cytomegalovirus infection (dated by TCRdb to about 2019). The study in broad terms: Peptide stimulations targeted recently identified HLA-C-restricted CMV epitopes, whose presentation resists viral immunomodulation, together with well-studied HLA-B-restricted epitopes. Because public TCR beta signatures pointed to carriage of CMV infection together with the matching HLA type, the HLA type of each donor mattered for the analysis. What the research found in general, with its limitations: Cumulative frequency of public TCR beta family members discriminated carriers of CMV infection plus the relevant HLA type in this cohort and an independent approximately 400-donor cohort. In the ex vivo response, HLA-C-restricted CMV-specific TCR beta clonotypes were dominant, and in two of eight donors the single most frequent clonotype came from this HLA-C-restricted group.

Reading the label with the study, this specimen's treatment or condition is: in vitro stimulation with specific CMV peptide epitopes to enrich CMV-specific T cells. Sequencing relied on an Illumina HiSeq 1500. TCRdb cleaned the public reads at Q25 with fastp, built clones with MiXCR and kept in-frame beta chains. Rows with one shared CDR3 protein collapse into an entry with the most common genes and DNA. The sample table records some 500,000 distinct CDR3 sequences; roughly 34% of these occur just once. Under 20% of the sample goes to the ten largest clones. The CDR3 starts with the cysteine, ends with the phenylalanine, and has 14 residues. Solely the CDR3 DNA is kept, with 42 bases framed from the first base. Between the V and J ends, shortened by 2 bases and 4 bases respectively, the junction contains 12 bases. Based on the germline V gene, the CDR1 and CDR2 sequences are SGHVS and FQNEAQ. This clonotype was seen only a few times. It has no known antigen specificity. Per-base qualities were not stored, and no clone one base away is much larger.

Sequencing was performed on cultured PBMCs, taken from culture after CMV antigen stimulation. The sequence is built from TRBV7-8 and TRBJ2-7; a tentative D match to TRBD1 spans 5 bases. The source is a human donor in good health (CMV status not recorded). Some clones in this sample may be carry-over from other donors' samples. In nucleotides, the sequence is TGTGCCAGCAGCTTACCAGTCAAGGGGTACGAGCAGTACTTC. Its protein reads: CASSLPVKGYEQYF.